This record concerns one T cell receptor (beta chain) sequence. Its antigen is still unknown. These data belong to a study of T cells in tuberculosis. Across the whole study: The T cells targeted glucose monomycolate, a mycobacterial lipid, via CD1B. The study's findings and limits: Smaller alpha distances in active tuberculosis partly reflected shorter CDR3-alpha lengths.

The germline V and J ends were trimmed by 5 bases and 0 bases, with 5 bases remaining between them. Germline CDR1 is LNHDA and CDR2 is SQIVND (reference sequence). The length of the CDR3 is 13 residues. Assay used: immunoSEQ multiplex PCR; TCRdb lists only in-frame clones, some missing. The table has under 35,000 clones, around 94% seen once. Sequenced: PBMCs. The TCR comes from a donor aged 10-29 years with latent tuberculosis or without tuberculosis infection. The chain is built from TRBV19 and TRBJ1-5; D ambiguous. This chain's CDR3 is CASSLRSNQPQHF. For the CDR3, the DNA is TGTGCCAGTAGTTTGCGTAGCAATCAGCCCCAGCATTTT.